These 5 T cell receptor beta chains were all obtained from the same sample, sequenced in a study of blood T cell repertoires in COVID-19. TCRdb's copy holds only in-frame clones and misses some; the assay was immunoSEQ multiplex PCR. The sample has around 170,000 clones, 70% to 90% seen once. Sequencing was performed on peripheral blood. Receptor source: a man aged 55 to 69 with COVID-19, enrolled during active disease.

The rearrangement joins TRBV7-2 to TRBJ1-6; 7 bases match TRBD1. After removal of 6 bases from V and 7 bases from J, the junction contained 6 bases not matched to a gene. Germline V gene sequence: CDR1 SGHTA, CDR2 FQGNSA. The CDR3 totals 14 residues. This chain's CDR3 is CASRISGQNSPLHF. CDR3 nucleotide sequence: TGTGCCAGCAGGATATCGGGACAGAATTCACCCCTCCACTTT.

The rearrangement uses TRBV6-6 and TRBJ2-7; 11 nucleotides align to TRBD2. CDR3 length: 15 residues. V lost 4 bases, J lost 0 bases, and 2 bases stayed unmatched. The germline CDR1 and CDR2 sequences are MNHNY and SVGAGI (reference sequence). CDR3 residues: CASSSTSGGSYEQYF. As DNA, the CDR3 is TGTGCCAGCAGTTCAACTAGCGGGGGCTCCTACGAGCAGTACTTC.

The chain joins TRBV18 to TRBJ1-3; D ambiguous. V gave up 2 bases and J gave up 0 bases, with 11 bases separating them. This CDR3 region has 16 residues. The germline V gene encodes CDR1 KGHSH and CDR2 LQKENI. The CDR3 is CASSPSTTTSGNTIYF. The DNA for the CDR3 is TGTGCCAGCTCACCATCTACTACAACCTCTGGAAACACCATATATTTT.

V usage is TRBV11-3 and J usage is TRBJ1-2; no reliable D call. CDR3 length: 15 amino acids. Trimming pared 3 bases from V and 4 bases from J, leaving 15 bases between. CDR1 and CDR2 (germline): SGHNT, YENEEA. The CDR3 DNA sequence: TGTGCCAGCAGCTTCGCCTCAGCGGTCGGCTATGGCTACACCTTC. The encoded protein is CASSFASAVGYGYTF. Complete variable domain (other parts from reference TRBV11-3 and TRBJ1-2): EAGVVQSPRYKIIEKKQPVAFWCNPISGHNTLYWYLQNLGQGPELLIRYENEEAVDDSQLPKDRFSAERLKGVDSTLKIQPAELGDSAVYLCASSFASAVGYGYTFGSGTRLTVV.

This clone was counted once. The chain recombines TRBV7-2 with TRBJ1-6; a weak D match, TRBD1 (5 bases). V was clipped by 0 bases and J by 2 bases, with 8 bases between them. CDR1 is SGHTA and CDR2 is FQGNSA in the germline V gene. This CDR3 has 16 amino acids. The DNA for the CDR3 is TGTGCCAGCAGCTTAGCCCGACAGACCTATAATTCACCCCTCCACTTT. Translation: CASSLARQTYNSPLHF. Together with reference TRBV7-2 and TRBJ1-6, the CDR3 gives the full variable domain: GAGVSQSPSNKVTEKGKDVELRCDPISGHTALYWYRQSLGQGLEFLIYFQGNSAPDKSGLPSDRFSAERTGGSVSTLTIQRTQQEDSAVYLCASSLARQTYNSPLHFGNGTRLTVT.